These 8 T cell receptor beta chains were sequenced from one sample in a study of identical twins. TCRdb reprocessed the 5' RACE reads with MiXCR, giving one entry per CDR3 protein. Of about 920,000 distinct CDR3 sequences listed, about 12% are singletons. These data were likewise used in another study, on yellow fever vaccine responses in identical twins.

Sequencing was done on a sample of PBMCs. These receptors were collected from a woman aged 18-29 years in good health.

J is TRBJ1-1 and V is TRBV2, with TRBD1 as a possible D gene (6 bases). Germline V CDR1 and CDR2: SNHLY, FYNNEI. Trimming pared 1 base from V and 1 base from J, leaving 13 bases between. The length of the CDR3 is 16 residues. Here the CDR3 DNA reads TGTGCCAGCAGTGAAGGACAGGTTGGCTGGAACACTGAAGCTTTCTTT. The encoded protein is CASSEGQVGWNTEAFF.

This clonotype was found once. This rearrangement joins TRBV19 to TRBJ2-5; the D is unclear. The CDR3 spans 16 residues. Germline values: CDR1 LNHDA, CDR2 SQIVND (reference sequence). The ends were cut back, 7 bases at V and 2 bases at J, with 20 bases in the middle. The CDR3 DNA reads TGTGCCAGTACCCAAACCTGGAGAGGTCAACAAGAGACCCAGTACTTC. It yields the protein CASTQTWRGQQETQYF. The whole variable domain, filled in from reference TRBV19 and TRBJ2-5, reads DGGITQSPKYLFRKEGQNVTLSCEQNLNHDAMYWYRQDPGQGLRLIYYSQIVNDFQKGDIAEGYSVSREKKESFPLTVTSAQKNPTAFYLCASTQTWRGQQETQYFGPGTRLLVL.

This clonotype was seen only a few times. This chain connects TRBV5-1 to TRBJ2-3; the match to TRBD2 covers 8 bases. The J segment lost 2 bases and the V segment lost 3 bases, leaving 5 bases of the junction unmatched. Germline CDR1 reads SGHRS; CDR2 reads YFSETQ. The CDR3 contains 15 residues. CDR3 coding DNA: TGCGCCAGCAGCTCTGGCGGGGGGATCACAGATACGCAGTATTTT. This encodes CASSSGGGITDTQYF.

Only a few counts were recorded for this clonotype. This chain uses TRBV11-2 with TRBJ2-2; a possible D gene is TRBD1 (6 bases). Germline V gene sequence: CDR1 SGHAT, CDR2 FQNNGV. The V gene lost 1 base and the J gene lost 3 bases, with 18 bases spanning the gap. This CDR3 region has 18 residues. The CDR3 loop reads CASSLVVWLGADTGELFF. The CDR3 bases are TGTGCCAGCAGCTTAGTGGTATGGTTGGGGGCGGACACCGGGGAGCTGTTTTTT. Full variable domain (outside the CDR3, taken from reference TRBV11-2 and TRBJ2-2): EAGVAQSPRYKIIEKRQSVAFWCNPISGHATLYWYQQILGQGPKLLIQFQNNGVVDDSQLPKDRFSAERLKGVDSTLKIQPAKLEDSAVYLCASSLVVWLGADTGELFFGEGSRLTVL.

V is TRBV21-1 and J is TRBJ1-1; the table names TRBD1, a call not compared with the DNA. TRBV21-1 is shown as a pseudogene. This CDR3 spans 14 amino acids. CDR3 region: CASSKEGGNTEAFF. Written as DNA, the CDR3 is TGTGCCAGCAGCAAAGAAGGGGGCAACACTGAAGCTTTCTTT.

This clonotype has ten or more counts. The genes are TRBV5-5 and TRBJ1-1, with no clear D. V lost 4 bases, J lost 0 bases, and 7 bases lay in between. Per the germline V gene, CDR1 is SGHKS and CDR2 is YYEKEE (reference sequence). The CDR3 consists of 13 residues. The CDR3 DNA reads TGTGCCAGCAGCGCGAATATGAACACTGAAGCTTTCTTT. This sequence encodes CASSANMNTEAFF.

The genes are TRBV27 and TRBJ1-1; D is undetermined. The CDR3 has 15 residues. V was shortened by 2 bases and J by 6 bases, with 16 bases between the two germline ends. In germline, CDR1 is MNHEY, CDR2 SMNVEV (reference sequence). CDR3: CASSLVGYYSSEAFF. The CDR3 DNA is TGTGCCAGCAGTTTAGTTGGGTACTACAGTTCTGAAGCTTTCTTT.

The chain is built from TRBV9 and TRBJ2-3; D might be TRBD1 or TRBD2, each matching 5 bases. Germline CDR1 reads SGDLS; CDR2 reads YYNGEE. Trimming took 6 bases from V and 3 from J, leaving 8 bases between them. The CDR3 length is 12 residues. The CDR3 sequence is CASMGVTDTQYF. DNA for the CDR3: TGTGCCAGCATGGGGGTGACAGATACGCAGTATTTT.